The clone carrying this T cell receptor beta chain has a single count. These data originate in a study of T cell changes during pregnancy in multiple sclerosis. The repertoire was sequenced with immunoSEQ multiplex PCR; TCRdb's copy has only in-frame clones and lacks some. The sample lists approximately 48,000 clones; 94% were seen once. Germline values: CDR1 MDHEN, CDR2 SYDVKM. The V end lost 1 base, the J end lost 0 bases, and 7 bases lay between the germline ends. There are 14 residues in the CDR3. This chain uses TRBV28 with TRBJ2-7; D is uncertain. The specimen comprised CD4+ T cells from peripheral blood mononuclear cells, sampled in the second trimester of pregnancy. The receptor comes from a female donor with multiple sclerosis, enrolled in a pregnancy study. CDR3: CASSLYSSSYEQYF. CDR3 DNA sequence: TGTGCCAGCAGTTTATACAGCTCCTCCTACGAGCAGTACTTC.